The 3 T cell receptor beta chains given below trace back to one sample, sequenced in a study of T cells in Graves' hyperthyroidism and ophthalmopathy. Template material for amplifying TCR beta CDR3 regions consisted of RNA transcripts. The TCR CDR3 was amplified in a first-round RT-PCR using the HTBI primer set. TCRdb re-called the multiplex PCR reads through MiXCR, storing one row per CDR3 protein. This sample yields roughly 170,000 distinct CDR3 sequences, of which about a tenth are seen a single time; 22% belongs to the top ten. The material sequenced was blood. Every receptor here comes from a young woman with Graves' hyperthyroidism that later progressed to Graves' ophthalmopathy.

This clonotype was seen many times. The CDR3 nucleotides are TGCAGTCTTAACCTCCTCGCTAGCGGGAGGGCCTACAATGAGCAGTTCTTC. This encodes CSLNLLASGRAYNEQFF. This chain joins TRBV20-1 and TRBJ2-1; 12 nucleotides align to TRBD2. Germline CDR1 and CDR2: DFQATT and SNEGSKA (reference sequence). Losses at the gene ends were 8 bases for V and 2 bases for J; bases not matched to a gene: 13. The CDR3 covers 17 residues.

This clonotype appeared many times. The genes are TRBV11-2 and TRBJ1-1; D gene uncertain. Germline assignment: CDR1 SGHAT and CDR2 FQNNGV. The CDR3 is made up of 14 amino acids. Trimming removed 2 bases from V and 4 bases from J, with 11 bases in between. Here the CDR3 DNA reads TGTGCCAGCAGCTTATTTGGGGTCTCCACTGAAGCTTTCTTT. It specifies CASSLFGVSTEAFF.

This clonotype was detected only a few times. This rearrangement joins TRBV6-5 to TRBJ1-5; D is ambiguous. V was cut by 0 bases and J by 3 bases, with 6 bases left in between. In germline, CDR1 is MNHEY, CDR2 SVGAGI. This CDR3 has 14 residues. CDR3 in amino acids: CASSYSEYNQPQHF. The CDR3 nucleotides read TGTGCCAGCAGTTACTCGGAGTACAATCAGCCCCAGCATTTT.